The 6 T cell receptor beta chains reported below all come from one sample, sequenced in a study of regulatory T cells in long-lasting Graves disease (dated by TCRdb to about 2021). Library generation was performed with multiplex PCR. Instrument used: Illumina HiSeq 4000. To build TCR beta libraries, CDR3 regions were amplified by Arm-PCR using iRepertoire HTBI primers. The public reads were reprocessed in TCRdb via fastp at Q25 and MiXCR, keeping in-frame beta chains. Identical CDR3 protein sequences are pooled into one entry, listed with their most common genes and DNA. The sample table holds about half a million distinct CDR3 sequences, of which roughly 22% were seen once. About 12% of the sample belongs to the ten largest clones. The sample's time point label is to be understood as: persistent/refractory GD, antithyroid drugs over 5 years with positive TRAb. For both TCR sequencing and RNA sequencing, RNA was extracted from PBMCs in TRIzol.

Sequenced here: peripheral blood mononuclear cells (PBMCs), sampled when the disease was refractory, from a patient treated with antithyroid drugs. These TCRs come from a female donor with Graves disease.

This clonotype was seen at least ten times. This chain uses TRBV7-9 with TRBJ2-5; D gene ambiguous. Germline V lookup: CDR1 SEHNR, CDR2 FQNEAQ (reference sequence). Trimming removed 5 bases from V and 3 bases from J, with 10 bases in between. The CDR3 spans 13 residues. CDR3 amino acids: CASSQTREETQYF. For the CDR3, the DNA is TGTGCCAGCAGCCAAACCCGGGAAGAGACCCAGTACTTC. Supplemented by reference TRBV7-9 and TRBJ2-5, the full variable domain reads DTGVSQNPRHKITKRGQNVTFRCDPISEHNRLYWYRQTLGQGPEFLTYFQNEAQLEKSRLLSDRFSAERPKGSFSTLEIQRTEQGDSAMYLCASSQTREETQYFGPGTRLLVL.

This clonotype was counted at least ten times. The rearrangement links TRBV20-1 to TRBJ1-1; no reliable D call. Germline V CDR1 and CDR2: DFQATT, SNEGSKA (reference sequence). V lost 0 bases and J lost 5, with 10 bases in between. The CDR3 sequence is 13 residues long. In nucleotides, the CDR3 is TGCAGTGCTAGAGAGTCAGTCTTAACTGAAGCTTTCTTT. Translation gives CSARESVLTEAFF.

The chain links TRBV20-1 to TRBJ2-7, with TRBD1 matching over 10 bases. Germline CDR1 and CDR2: DFQATT and SNEGSKA (reference sequence). The length of the CDR3 is 13 residues. The J segment lost 8 bases and the V segment lost 5 bases, leaving 9 bases of the junction unmatched. CDR3 protein: CSAPPGQGFQQYF. The CDR3 DNA reads as TGCAGTGCTCCCCCGGGACAGGGGTTCCAGCAGTACTTC.

This clonotype has more than one count but fewer than ten. The V and J genes are TRBV6-2 or TRBV6-3 and TRBJ1-5, with a weak D call TRBD1 (5 bases). This CDR3 spans 17 amino acids. V was pared by 6 bases and J by 1 base, with 19 bases between. Germline V gene lookup returns CDR1 MNHEY and CDR2 SVGEGT. CDR3 in DNA: TGTGCCAGCAGCTCAGGGCCCGGGTACCTAAGCAATCAGCCCCAGCATTTT. Amino acid sequence: CASSSGPGYLSNQPQHF.

This clonotype has just a few counts. This sequence joins TRBV11-2 and TRBJ2-7, with D unclear. With 6 bases removed from V and 2 bases from J, the gap between germline ends came to 8 bases. The CDR3 totals 12 residues. Germline lookup yields CDR1 SGHAT and CDR2 FQNNGV. The CDR3 here is CASRYTTYEQYF. Written as DNA, the CDR3 is TGTGCCAGCAGGTATACAACCTACGAGCAGTACTTC.

This clonotype was counted between two and nine times. The chain carries TRBV4-3 and TRBJ1-1, with TRBD1 matching over 8 bases. V shed 0 bases and J 6 bases; nucleotides not matched to a gene: 3. CDR3 size: 14 residues. Germline CDR1 is LGHNA and CDR2 is YSLEER. CDR3 amino acids: CASSQDRRGPEAFF. DNA of the CDR3: TGCGCCAGCAGCCAAGACCGCAGGGGGCCTGAAGCTTTCTTT.